Below, 32 T cell receptor beta chains from the same sample are listed, as sequenced in a study of T cells in Graves' hyperthyroidism and ophthalmopathy. TCR beta CDR3 sequences were amplified from RNA transcripts. Primed by the HTBI set, a first-round RT-PCR was run on the TCR CDR3. TCRdb used MiXCR to reprocess the multiplex PCR reads, holding one entry per CDR3 protein. Of approximately 480,000 distinct CDR3 sequences listed, less than 25% are singletons. The sample was blood. Source of these receptors: a man between 18 and 29 years old with Graves' hyperthyroidism.

In this sample, this clonotype turned up many times. V gene TRBV5-1 combines with J gene TRBJ2-5; 7 positions match TRBD1. The CDR3 totals 16 residues. The V segment lost 4 bases and the J segment 2 bases; nucleotides outside the gene matches: 11. Germline values: CDR1 SGHRS, CDR2 YFSETQ. This chain's CDR3 is CASSAGLDRSQETQYF. The CDR3 coding sequence is TGCGCCAGCAGCGCGGGCCTGGACAGGAGTCAAGAGACCCAGTACTTC.

This clonotype was detected ten times or more. This chain connects TRBV2 to TRBJ2-2; D remains ambiguous. Germline CDR1 and CDR2: SNHLY and FYNNEI. CDR3 size: 13 residues. Deletions cut 11 bases from V and 0 bases from J, with 10 bases between. Written as DNA, the CDR3 is TGTGCCGGCCGGGCATCGAACACCGGGGAGCTGTTTTTT. It yields the protein CAGRASNTGELFF.

This clonotype showed up many times. The V gene is TRBV24-1, the J gene TRBJ2-7, with D perhaps matching TRBD2 (5 bases). This CDR3 spans 15 amino acids. V dropped 10 bases and J dropped 8 bases, with 26 bases sitting between them. The germline gives CDR1 KGHDR, CDR2 SFDVKD. The CDR3 DNA is TGTGCCACGGCTCACCGCCGGGCCTCGGGGTTCAAGCAGTACTTC. This gives the protein CATAHRRASGFKQYF.

The rearrangement uses TRBV11-1 and TRBJ2-6; D perhaps matches TRBD1 (6 bases). Per the germline V gene, CDR1 is SGHAT and CDR2 is FQDESV (reference sequence). Trimming took off 4 bases at V and 1 base at J, with 14 bases between the two ends. This CDR3 has 17 residues. The CDR3, as DNA: TGTGCCAGCAGCTCTATAACAGGGCTATCTGGGGCCAACGTCCTGACTTTC. This sequence encodes CASSSITGLSGANVLTF.

This clonotype appeared many times. V usage is TRBV6-5 and J usage is TRBJ1-1, with unresolved D. Trimming shortened V by 2 bases and J by 1 base, and 11 bases separated the two germline ends. CDR3 length: 15 residues. Germline CDR1 and CDR2: MNHEY and SVGAGI. The CDR3 DNA reads as TGTGCCAGCAGTTACGACCAGGCTAAGAACACTGAAGCTTTCTTT. Translation gives CASSYDQAKNTEAFF.

This clonotype appeared many times. The CDR3 reads CASSGVVAGGGEQYF. In DNA form, the CDR3 reads TGTGCCAGCAGCGGAGTTGTGGCAGGGGGGGGCGAGCAGTACTTC. The V gene is TRBV6-1, the J gene TRBJ2-7; D is perhaps TRBD1 or TRBD2 (7 bases each). The germline V gene has CDR1 MNHNS and CDR2 SASEGT. The CDR3 contains 15 residues. Trimming cost V 6 bases and J 6 bases, with 21 bases left between them.

Many counts were recorded for this clonotype. The J gene is TRBJ2-7, the V gene TRBV12-5; TRBD1 matches at 12 bases. Trimming removed 1 base from V and 7 bases from J; junction bases left unmatched: 5. Germline CDR1 and CDR2: LGHNT and FRNRAP. There are 15 residues in the CDR3. CDR3 sequence reads: CASGLEGQGAWEQYF. The CDR3 DNA reads as TGTGCTAGTGGTTTGGAGGGACAGGGGGCGTGGGAGCAGTACTTC.

This clonotype has a count of ten or more. V and J are TRBV28 and TRBJ2-6; TRBD1 or TRBD2 may be the D gene (5 bases each). In germline, CDR1 is MDHEN, CDR2 SYDVKM. V lost 6 bases, J lost 1 base, and 19 bases lay in between. The CDR3 contains 18 residues. Written as DNA, the CDR3 is TGTGCCAGCAGGCCTTTTCGGAACGAGGGGTCTGGGGCCAACGTCCTGACTTTC. Its protein product is CASRPFRNEGSGANVLTF.

This clonotype was observed many times. J is TRBJ2-7 and V is TRBV6-1; D may match TRBD1 or TRBD2 (6 bases each). Per germline, CDR1 MNHNS and CDR2 SASEGT. There are 18 residues in the CDR3. The V and J ends lost 6 bases and 6 bases respectively, with 30 bases between them. The CDR3 nucleotides read TGTGCCAGCAGCCAAGCCCCCGGGGGCGCGGGTTTGGGGGGCGAGCAGTACTTC. Amino acid sequence: CASSQAPGGAGLGGEQYF.

This clonotype was recorded many times. V gene TRBV28 combines with J gene TRBJ1-2; 7 positions agree with TRBD1. This CDR3 region has 14 residues. J was trimmed by 4 bases and V by 6 bases; bases with no gene match: 8. Germline CDR1 reads MDHEN; CDR2 reads SYDVKM. The DNA of the CDR3 is TGTGCCAGCAGCTACAGGGGTCTGAGCTATGGCTACACCTTC. Translating gives CASSYRGLSYGYTF.

This clonotype was counted at least ten times. This chain connects TRBV12-3 or TRBV12-4 to TRBJ1-2; TRBD1 aligns across 9 bases. J lost 8 bases, V lost 6 bases, and 10 bases had no gene match. This CDR3 is built from 14 residues. The CDR3 is CASSAIGGQGGYTF. The CDR3 DNA is TGTGCCAGCAGCGCGATAGGGGGACAGGGAGGCTACACCTTC.

This clonotype was detected ten times or more. A much larger clonotype is one base distant, so this may be a read error. CDR3 amino acids: CANSRDRKAFF. The DNA for the CDR3 is TGTGCCAACAGCCGGGACAGGAAGGCTTTCTTT. This chain links TRBV12-3 or TRBV12-4 with TRBJ1-1, with 8 bases that match TRBD1. Unmatched junction bases numbered 9, after V lost 10 bases and J lost 11 bases. The CDR3 spans 11 residues.

This clonotype has ten or more counts. The V gene is TRBV6-2 or TRBV6-3, the J gene TRBJ2-2; possibly TRBD2 for D (5 bases). The CDR3 extends over 15 amino acids. In germline, CDR1 is MNHEY, CDR2 SVGEGT. V lost 1 base, J lost 0 bases, and 6 bases lay in between. The CDR3 is CASSYYGTNTGELFF. CDR3 DNA: TGTGCCAGCAGTTACTACGGGACGAACACCGGGGAGCTGTTTTTT.

This clonotype has more than one count but fewer than ten. Being one base from a much bigger clone, this may be a read error. The chain joins TRBV24-1 to TRBJ2-5, with 7 bases matching TRBD2. The CDR3 is 15 residues long. The junction had 13 bases not matched to a gene; V was cut back by 9 bases and J by 4 bases. CDR1 is KGHDR and CDR2 is SFDVKD in the germline V gene. CDR3 sequence (DNA): TGTGCCACCTGTCCGGCTAGCGGTTCTAGAGAGACCCAGTACTTC. Protein sequence: CATCPASGSRETQYF.

This clonotype has ten or more counts. The chain has TRBV19 and TRBJ1-1, with a tentative D call TRBD1 (5 bases). Trimming stripped 7 bases from V and 5 bases from J, with 17 bases between. CDR3 length: 14 amino acids. The germline V gene has CDR1 LNHDA and CDR2 SQIVND (reference sequence). CDR3: CASTPDGADTEAFF. CDR3 sequence (DNA): TGTGCCAGTACCCCGGATGGGGCTGATACTGAAGCTTTCTTT.

This clonotype was counted ten times or more. This rearrangement joins TRBV12-3 or TRBV12-4 to TRBJ2-5, with TRBD1 as a possible D gene (5 bases). CDR3 length equals 14 residues. V was shortened by 5 bases and J by 3 bases, with 13 bases between the two germline ends. The CDR3 sequence: CASSPLRAEETQYF. The CDR3 coding sequence is TGTGCCAGCAGTCCCCTCAGGGCGGAAGAGACCCAGTACTTC.

This clonotype was detected many times. V gene TRBV2 combines with J gene TRBJ1-1; unclear D gene. The V gene's germline CDR1 is SNHLY and CDR2 FYNNEI. This CDR3 region has 13 residues. V lost 2 bases to trimming and J lost 3 bases, with 7 bases between them. The CDR3 nucleotides read TGTGCCAGCAGTGAAACTGCCTACACTGAAGCTTTCTTT. This sequence encodes CASSETAYTEAFF.

The sample holds one count of this clonotype. A much larger clone is a single base away; this may be a read error. Here the CDR3 omits its conserved ending phenylalanine or tryptophan, so a read error is the likely source. The chain employs TRBV5-1 and TRBJ2-7; D tentatively reads TRBD1 or TRBD2 (5 bases each). CDR3 length: 13 residues. V lost 6 bases and J lost 0, with 10 bases in between. CDR1 and CDR2 (germline): SGHRS, YFSETQ. The CDR3 DNA reads TGCGCCAGCAACCGGGACGGCTCCTACGAGCAGTACTTG. Its protein product is CASNRDGSYEQYL.

This clonotype was picked up a small number of times. This chain joins TRBV5-5 and TRBJ1-2; 7 bases map to TRBD1. The CDR3 runs 14 residues. V lost 4 bases to trimming and J lost 6 bases; unmatched junction nucleotides: 9. The germline V gene has CDR1 SGHKS and CDR2 YYEKEE (reference sequence). CDR3 DNA sequence: TGTGCCAGCAGCCCCCGACAGGGAGGAGATGGCTACACCTTC. As protein: CASSPRQGGDGYTF.

This clonotype was counted ten times or more. The V gene is TRBV5-1, the J gene TRBJ1-1; D call uncertain. This CDR3 is 13 amino acids long. Germline-derived CDR1 and CDR2 are SGHRS and YFSETQ. Trimming shortened V by 3 bases and J by 2 bases, and 8 bases separated the two germline ends. The CDR3 DNA is TGCGCCAGCAGCTCCGCGATAAACACTGAAGCTTTCTTT. Translating gives CASSSAINTEAFF.

This sequence joins TRBV2 and TRBJ2-7; TRBD2 agrees at 13 bases. The CDR3 runs to 15 residues. Trimming removed 10 bases from V and 3 bases from J; junction bases left unmatched: 9. The germline gives CDR1 SNHLY, CDR2 FYNNEI. CDR3 residues: CANAGTSGVGYEQYF. In nucleotides, the CDR3 is TGTGCCAACGCCGGGACTAGCGGGGTTGGCTACGAGCAGTACTTC.

J is TRBJ2-5 and V is TRBV6-1; D is perhaps TRBD1 (6 bases). Trimming stripped 6 bases from V and 1 base from J, with 18 bases between. This CDR3 is built from 16 residues. CDR1 is MNHNS, CDR2 SASEGT, per germline. In DNA, the CDR3 is TGTGCCAGCAGCCCCGTTTATGGGGGCATCCAAGAGACCCAGTACTTC. It encodes CASSPVYGGIQETQYF.

This clonotype came up many times. V is TRBV2 and J is TRBJ1-3; weak D call: TRBD1 (5 bases). Germline V gene lookup returns CDR1 SNHLY and CDR2 FYNNEI. CDR3 length: 14 residues. Trimming left V 5 bases short and J 3 bases short, with 11 bases between. The CDR3 sequence: CASSQIDSGNTIYF. The DNA for the CDR3 is TGTGCCAGCAGTCAAATAGACAGTGGAAACACCATATATTTT. Using reference TRBV2 and TRBJ1-3 for the parts outside the CDR3, the full variable domain is EPEVTQTPSHQVTQMGQEVILRCVPISNHLYFYWYRQILGQKVEFLVSFYNNEISEKSEIFDDQFSVERPDGSNFTLKIRSTKLEDSAMYFCASSQIDSGNTIYFGEGSWLTVV.

This clonotype occurred many times. The V gene is TRBV25-1, the J gene TRBJ1-1; 9 bases are a match to TRBD1. The length of the CDR3 is 15 residues. After removal of 4 bases from V and 3 bases from J, the junction contained 6 bases not matched to a gene. CDR1 and CDR2 (germline): MGHDK, SYGVNS. CDR3 loop: CASSGDRVFDTEAFF. CDR3 DNA sequence: TGTGCCAGCAGTGGGGACAGGGTGTTTGACACTGAAGCTTTCTTT.

This clonotype has at least ten counts. For the CDR3, the DNA is TGTGCCTGGACCCGAACGAGGGAGCTGTTTTTT. Translated: CAWTRTRELFF. The rearrangement uses TRBV30 and TRBJ2-2; D remains ambiguous. This CDR3 region has 11 residues. Per germline, CDR1 GTSNPN and CDR2 SVGIG (reference sequence). The V gene lost 4 bases and the J gene lost 9 bases, with 9 bases spanning the gap. Together with reference TRBV30 and TRBJ2-2, the CDR3 gives the full variable domain: SQTIHQWPATLVQPVGSPLSLECTVEGTSNPNLYWYRQAAGRGLQLLFYSVGIGQISSEVPQNLSASRPQDRQFILSSKKLLLSDSGFYLCAWTRTRELFFGEGSRLTVL.

This clonotype was seen at least ten times. The chain links TRBV5-1 to TRBJ1-1; weak D call: TRBD1 (6 bases). Germline lookup yields CDR1 SGHRS and CDR2 YFSETQ. V was clipped by 4 bases and J by 3 bases, with 16 bases between them. The length of the CDR3 is 15 residues. For the CDR3, the DNA is TGCGCCAGCAGCAAACCTGGACAGACTTACACTGAAGCTTTCTTT. This gives the protein CASSKPGQTYTEAFF. The complete variable domain, with remaining parts taken from reference TRBV5-1 and TRBJ1-1, reads KAGVTQTPRYLIKTRGQQVTLSCSPISGHRSVSWYQQTPGQGLQFLFEYFSETQRNKGNFPGRFSGRQFSNSRSEMNVSTLELGDSALYLCASSKPGQTYTEAFFGQGTRLTVV.

This clonotype was found many times. The chain combines TRBV18 with TRBJ1-5, with a possible D match to TRBD1 (6 bases). The CDR3 runs to 13 residues. V lost 8 bases, J lost 5 bases, and 13 bases lay in between. Germline V gene sequence: CDR1 KGHSH, CDR2 LQKENI. CDR3 sequence (DNA): TGTGCCAGCAGCCCACAGGGCGATCAGCCCCAGCATTTT. As protein: CASSPQGDQPQHF.

This clonotype was seen a handful of times. The rearrangement links TRBV29-1 to TRBJ2-7, with D unresolved. The CDR3 spans 14 residues. From germline, CDR1 is SQVTM and CDR2 ANQGSEA. The germline V and J ends were trimmed by 0 bases and 2 bases, with 11 bases remaining between them. The DNA for the CDR3 is TGCAGCGTTGAAGATACCCCTGGCACCTACGAGCAGTACTTC. This sequence encodes CSVEDTPGTYEQYF.

Notes on this clonotype: A much larger clone differs from this one at a single base, so this may be a read error. The rearrangement links TRBV28 to TRBJ2-7; 11 nucleotides align to TRBD1. This CDR3 region has 15 residues. The germline V gene encodes CDR1 MDHEN and CDR2 SYDVKM. The CDR3, as DNA: TGTGCCAGCAGGCTCTCGGACAGGGGGCGCCGGGAGCGGTACTTC. The encoded protein is CASRLSDRGRRERYF.

This clonotype has at least ten counts. The gene calls are TRBV30 and TRBJ2-4; unclear D gene. With 0 bases removed from V and 7 bases from J, the gap between germline ends came to 4 bases. Germline lookup yields CDR1 GTSNPN and CDR2 SVGIG (reference sequence). The CDR3 length is 11 residues. CDR3 in amino acids: CAWSVGNIQYF. As DNA, the CDR3 is TGTGCCTGGAGTGTAGGGAACATTCAGTACTTC.

Of note for this clonotype: This may be a read error, as it is one base from a much larger clone. This rearrangement joins TRBV30 to TRBJ1-1, with TRBD1 as a possible D gene (5 bases). Germline CDR1 reads GTSNPN; CDR2 reads SVGIG (reference sequence). The CDR3 runs to 15 residues. The CDR3 here is CAWSALGDENTESFF. CDR3 in DNA: TGTGCCTGGAGTGCGTTAGGGGATGAGAACACTGAATCTTTCTTT. Combining the CDR3 with reference TRBV30 and TRBJ1-1 gives the whole variable domain SQTIHQWPATLVQPVGSPLSLECTVEGTSNPNLYWYRQAAGRGLQLLFYSVGIGQISSEVPQNLSASRPQDRQFILSSKKLLLSDSGFYLCAWSALGDENTESFFGQGTRLTVV.

For the CDR3, the DNA is TGTGCCAGCAGCCCCACCGGGACTAGCTACGAGCAGTACTTC. This encodes CASSPTGTSYEQYF. V gene TRBV7-8 combines with J gene TRBJ2-7; TRBD2 aligns across 8 bases. The CDR3 spans 14 residues. J lost 3 bases, V lost 5 bases, and 6 bases had no gene match. Germline values: CDR1 SGHVS, CDR2 FQNEAQ.